These 25 T cell receptor beta chains were all obtained from the same sample, sequenced in a study of T cells in narcolepsy (dated by TCRdb to 2016 to 2018). Library creation used the immunoSEQ multiplex PCR assay. TCRdb stores this immuneACCESS table with in-frame sequences only. Part of the clones is absent; in the studies checked, under half of the shortfall reflects unresolved V genes, and no reason is known for the rest. The sample table shows approximately 30,000 clones, and about nine tenths are seen once. The top ten hold 0.95% to 1.3% of the sample. The sequenced material came from CD45RA- memory CD4+ T cells from PBMCs. Explained via the paper, the cell subset or site label denotes: memory T cells sorted ex vivo from peripheral blood. These TCRs come from a human donor with narcolepsy.

The chain uses TRBV6-1 and TRBJ2-7, with unresolved D. The germline V gene encodes CDR1 MNHNS and CDR2 SASEGT. The CDR3 runs to 14 residues. V lost 8 bases to trimming and J lost 2 bases, with 16 bases between them. CDR3 loop: CASSMTLLTYEQYV. The CDR3 DNA follows: TGTGCCAGCTCTATGACCCTCCTCACCTACGAGCAGTACGTC.

A single count supports this clone. The chain joins TRBV2 to TRBJ2-3; the D call may be TRBD1 or TRBD2 (7 bases each). CDR1 is SNHLY, CDR2 FYNNEI, per germline. CDR3 length: 14 residues. V lost 6 bases and J 4 bases, leaving 14 bases between the germline ends. CDR3 nucleotides: TGTGCCAGCAGGGGGAGGGGGCATTCAGATACGCAGTATTTT. Encoded protein: CASRGRGHSDTQYF.

The V call is TRBV21-1, the J call TRBJ2-7; the DNA was not compared with TRBD1, the D call given in the table. TRBV21-1 represents a pseudogene. The CDR3 covers 12 residues. CDR3 loop: CASSWDSHEQYV. The DNA of the CDR3 is TGTGCCAGCTCCTGGGACAGCCACGAGCAGTACGTC.

V gene TRBV18 combines with J gene TRBJ2-1; tentatively, D is TRBD1 or TRBD2 (7 bases each). Trimming cost V 3 bases and J 8 bases, with 17 bases left between them. This CDR3 region has 15 residues. Germline lookup yields CDR1 KGHSH and CDR2 LQKENI. DNA for the CDR3: TGTGCCAGCTCACCGGCGCAGGGGGGGGTGTATGAGCAGTTCTTC. Amino acid sequence: CASSPAQGGVYEQFF.

This chain joins TRBV10-3 and TRBJ1-1, with 7 bases matching TRBD1. This CDR3 has 15 amino acids. The J segment lost 1 base and the V segment lost 5 bases, leaving 7 bases of the junction unmatched. The germline V gene encodes CDR1 ENHRY and CDR2 SYGVKD. The CDR3, as DNA: TGTGCCATCAGTACAGGCAGGGGGGCGAACACTGAAGCTTTCTTT. As protein: CAISTGRGANTEAFF.

This clone was observed once. CDR3 residues: CASSPLSGGIGSYGYTF. CDR3 DNA: TGCGCCAGCAGCCCGCTCAGTGGGGGTATTGGCAGCTATGGCTACACCTTC. The rearrangement joins TRBV5-1 to TRBJ1-2; D is perhaps TRBD1 (5 bases). V was cut by 4 bases and J by 4 bases, with 23 bases left in between. The CDR3 has 17 amino acids. Germline loops: CDR1 SGHRS, CDR2 YFSETQ.

This sequence joins TRBV29-1 and TRBJ1-1, with D possibly matching TRBD1 (5 bases). The V end was cut by 7 bases, the J end by 0 bases, with 12 bases between. CDR1 is SQVTM, CDR2 ANQGSEA, per germline. CDR3 length equals 13 residues. CDR3 sequence: CSGLQVMNTEAFF. The CDR3 DNA reads TGCAGCGGCCTACAGGTCATGAACACTGAAGCTTTCTTT.

The rearrangement uses TRBV28 and TRBJ1-2; 9 bases are shared with TRBD1. V was pared by 3 bases and J by 4 bases, with 6 bases of the junction left unmatched. Germline V gene lookup returns CDR1 MDHEN and CDR2 SYDVKM. The CDR3 length is 15 residues. The CDR3 DNA reads TGTGCCAGCAGTTTTACAGGGGGCTTTTTCTATGGCTACACCTTC. This sequence encodes CASSFTGGFFYGYTF.

CDR3 nucleotide sequence: TGTGCCAGCAGCCCGGGACAGTTGAGCTCCTACGAGCAGTACGTC. Encoded protein: CASSPGQLSSYEQYV. This chain links TRBV5-6 with TRBJ2-7; 7 bases are a match to TRBD1. Germline-derived CDR1 and CDR2 are SGHDT and YYEEEE. Trimming removed 4 bases from V and 0 bases from J; junction bases left unmatched: 7. There are 15 residues in the CDR3.

The chain is built from TRBV19 and TRBJ1-5; the match to TRBD1 covers 9 bases. This CDR3 comprises 14 residues. After removal of 8 bases from V and 4 bases from J, the junction contained 6 bases not matched to a gene. Germline CDR1 LNHDA, CDR2 SQIVND (reference sequence). This CDR3 reads CASQSGTGNQPQHF. The CDR3, as DNA: TGTGCCAGTCAATCCGGGACAGGGAATCAGCCCCAGCATTTT.

This clone was seen only once. The rearrangement joins TRBV6-6 to TRBJ2-2, with 10 bases matching TRBD1. The germline gives CDR1 MNHNY, CDR2 SVGAGI (reference sequence). The junction had 3 bases not matched to a gene; V was cut back by 5 bases and J by 6 bases. This CDR3 contains 14 residues. The CDR3 sequence: CASSRQGASGELFF. CDR3 DNA: TGTGCCAGCAGTCGACAGGGGGCCTCCGGGGAGCTGTTTTTT.

V is TRBV2 and J is TRBJ2-4, with D perhaps matching TRBD1 (5 bases). Germline loops: CDR1 SNHLY, CDR2 FYNNEI. The CDR3 has 14 amino acids. V lost 5 bases to trimming and J lost 8 bases, with 16 bases between them. CDR3 in amino acids: CASSTDATVDIQYF. DNA for the CDR3: TGTGCCAGCAGTACTGACGCGACAGTGGACATTCAGTACTTC.

V gene TRBV7-8 combines with J gene TRBJ2-5, with D maybe TRBD1 (6 bases). The CDR3 spans 15 residues. The V end lost 4 bases, the J end lost 4 bases, and 16 bases lay between the germline ends. CDR1 and CDR2 from the germline V gene are SGHVS and FQNEAQ. DNA for the CDR3: TGTGCCAGCAGCTCAAATACAGGGATTGGAGAGACCCAGTACTTC. Translation: CASSSNTGIGETQYF.

The chain links TRBV5-5 to TRBJ2-1, with D possibly called TRBD1 or TRBD2 (5 bases each). Germline V lookup: CDR1 SGHKS, CDR2 YYEKEE (reference sequence). The CDR3 has 15 residues. Trimming shortened V by 5 bases and J by 5 bases, and 17 bases separated the two germline ends. DNA of the CDR3: TGTGCCAGCAGTTATCGTGGGACCCATAACAATGAGCAGTTCTTC. Protein product: CASSYRGTHNNEQFF.

The genes are TRBV6-5 and TRBJ2-2, with a tentative D call TRBD2 (6 bases). Germline CDR1 and CDR2: MNHEY and SVGAGI. The CDR3 has 14 residues. The germline V and J ends were trimmed by 6 bases and 4 bases, with 12 bases remaining between them. The CDR3 DNA sequence: TGTGCCAGCAGGAAAGGGACTCCCACCGGGGAGCTGTTTTTT. Encoded protein: CASRKGTPTGELFF.

V and J are TRBV10-3 and TRBJ2-1, with 7 bases identical to TRBD2. CDR1 ENHRY and CDR2 SYGVKD come from the germline V gene. The junction had 7 bases not matched to a gene; V was cut back by 8 bases and J by 0 bases. There are 15 residues in the CDR3. CDR3 in amino acids: CAIHSGESSYNEQFF. The CDR3 nucleotides are TGTGCCATCCACAGCGGGGAGAGCTCCTACAATGAGCAGTTCTTC.

The chain recombines TRBV20-1 with TRBJ1-2, with a possible D match to TRBD1 (6 bases). Germline lookup yields CDR1 DFQATT and CDR2 SNEGSKA (reference sequence). This CDR3 contains 11 residues. The V end lost 6 bases, the J end lost 6 bases, and 11 bases lay between the germline ends. Here the CDR3 reads CSAIQGNGYTF. CDR3 coding DNA: TGCAGTGCAATACAGGGAAATGGCTACACCTTC.

The CDR3 DNA reads as TGTGCCAGCAGCTCAAGACTAGCGGGGACGGAGACCCAGTACTTC. Translation: CASSSRLAGTETQYF. The chain is built from TRBV7-6 and TRBJ2-5; TRBD2 agrees at 11 bases. The CDR3 contains 15 residues. Germline V gene sequence: CDR1 SGHVS, CDR2 FNYEAQ. V gave up 4 bases and J gave up 5 bases; unmatched junction bases: 6. Filled out from reference TRBV7-6 and TRBJ2-5, the complete variable domain reads GAGVSQSPRYKVTKRGQDVALRCDPISGHVSLYWYRQALGQGPEFLTYFNYEAQQDKSGLPNDRFSAERPEGSISTLTIQRTEQRDSAMYRCASSSRLAGTETQYFGPGTRLLVL.

The chain is built from TRBV6-6 and TRBJ2-7; no clear D gene. The germline V gene encodes CDR1 MNHNY and CDR2 SVGAGI (reference sequence). Trimming took 2 bases from V and 3 from J, leaving 11 bases between them. The CDR3 is 14 amino acids. DNA for the CDR3: TGTGCCAGCAGTTACGAGGCAGGTATCTACGAGCAGTACTTC. It encodes CASSYEAGIYEQYF.

This chain links TRBV5-1 with TRBJ1-1; perhaps TRBD1 as D (5 bases). Trimming pared 2 bases from V and 0 bases from J, leaving 11 bases between. Germline V gene lookup returns CDR1 SGHRS and CDR2 YFSETQ. The length of the CDR3 is 15 residues. The CDR3 sequence is CASSLGQGLNTEAFF. CDR3 sequence (DNA): TGCGCCAGCAGCTTAGGTCAGGGACTGAACACTGAAGCTTTCTTT.

V usage is TRBV5-6 and J usage is TRBJ1-1, with D possibly matching TRBD1 (5 bases). The ends were cut back, 4 bases at V and 2 bases at J, with 15 bases in the middle. There are 15 residues in the CDR3. Germline V lookup: CDR1 SGHDT, CDR2 YYEEEE. The CDR3 is CASSDLGVGNTEAFF. The CDR3 DNA follows: TGTGCCAGCAGCGACCTGGGGGTGGGAAACACTGAAGCTTTCTTT.

This chain connects TRBV6-5 to TRBJ1-2; D is possibly TRBD1 (5 bases). The CDR3 has 13 amino acids. Germline V gene lookup returns CDR1 MNHEY and CDR2 SVGAGI. Trimming shortened V by 6 bases and J by 4 bases, and 12 bases separated the two germline ends. CDR3 in amino acids: CASRPPGTYGYTF. CDR3 bases: TGTGCCAGCAGGCCGCCAGGGACCTATGGCTACACCTTC.

The V call is TRBV5-1, the J call TRBJ2-2, with D possibly being TRBD1 (6 bases). CDR1 and CDR2 from the germline V gene are SGHRS and YFSETQ. V lost 4 bases and J 0 bases, leaving 13 bases between the germline ends. The CDR3 is made up of 16 amino acids. The CDR3 sequence: CASSPIGTSNTGELFF. The CDR3 DNA reads as TGCGCCAGCAGCCCAATAGGGACATCGAACACCGGGGAGCTGTTTTTT.

This rearrangement joins TRBV18 to TRBJ1-1; D gene uncertain. CDR1 is KGHSH, CDR2 LQKENI, per germline. The CDR3 has 13 residues. V lost 0 bases, J lost 4 bases, and 6 bases lay in between. The CDR3 nucleotides read TGTGCCAGCTCACCACCGAGGGTCACTGAAGCTTTCTTT. It encodes CASSPPRVTEAFF. Full variable domain (remainder filled in from reference TRBV18 and TRBJ1-1): NAGVMQNPRHLVRRRGQEARLRCSPMKGHSHVYWYRQLPEEGLKFMVYLQKENIIDESGMPKERFSAEFPKEGPSILRIQQVVRGDSAAYFCASSPPRVTEAFFGQGTRLTVV.

V gene TRBV5-6 combines with J gene TRBJ1-2; D not certain. The V gene's germline CDR1 is SGHDT and CDR2 YYEEEE. This CDR3 contains 13 residues. V was clipped by 1 base and J by 6 bases, with 10 bases between them. The CDR3 loop is CASSLMEPNGYTF. The CDR3 nucleotides are TGTGCCAGCAGCTTGATGGAGCCCAATGGCTACACCTTC.